The present T cell receptor (beta chain) was sequenced within a study of tumor-infiltrating lymphocytes in primary liver carcinoma. In the study overall: Ranging in age from 30 to 69 years, the patients were men and women. Samples returned roughly 3.65 to 8 million productive TCRbeta reads, a yield that was similar across tissue types. Study conclusions and caveats: Pairs comparing tumor with adjacent tissue or blood overlapped less than pairs drawn from tumor regions.

The study co-extracted DNA and RNA from roughly 20-30 mg of unsorted bulk tissue. Comments on this clonotype: Its antigen is still unknown.

The investigators made TCR beta cDNA from roughly 0.45 ug total RNA, using a constant-region primer. For TCR beta, libraries were produced by three nested multiplex PCR rounds using slightly modified ARM-PCR. Use of TRBV1-TRBV30 forward primers with a C-beta reverse primer characterized the first two PCR rounds, which lasted ten to eleven cycles each. TCRdb re-analysed the multiplex PCR reads in MiXCR, keeping a single row per CDR3 protein. The table records 85,000 to 100,000 distinct CDR3 sequences, just under 70% of them present only once. The CDR3 sequence is 14 residues long. V gave up 0 bases and J gave up 2 bases, with 8 bases separating them. CDR1 SGHRS and CDR2 YFSETQ come from the germline V gene.

This sequence originates from a man aged 35 to 55 with primary liver carcinoma and hepatitis B virus infection. This chain uses TRBV5-1 with TRBJ1-2; perhaps TRBD1 as D (5 bases). The source material was tumor-adjacent normal liver tissue. The CDR3 reads CASSLGGDNYGYTF. CDR3 nucleotide sequence: TGCGCCAGCAGCTTGGGAGGGGACAACTATGGCTACACCTTC.